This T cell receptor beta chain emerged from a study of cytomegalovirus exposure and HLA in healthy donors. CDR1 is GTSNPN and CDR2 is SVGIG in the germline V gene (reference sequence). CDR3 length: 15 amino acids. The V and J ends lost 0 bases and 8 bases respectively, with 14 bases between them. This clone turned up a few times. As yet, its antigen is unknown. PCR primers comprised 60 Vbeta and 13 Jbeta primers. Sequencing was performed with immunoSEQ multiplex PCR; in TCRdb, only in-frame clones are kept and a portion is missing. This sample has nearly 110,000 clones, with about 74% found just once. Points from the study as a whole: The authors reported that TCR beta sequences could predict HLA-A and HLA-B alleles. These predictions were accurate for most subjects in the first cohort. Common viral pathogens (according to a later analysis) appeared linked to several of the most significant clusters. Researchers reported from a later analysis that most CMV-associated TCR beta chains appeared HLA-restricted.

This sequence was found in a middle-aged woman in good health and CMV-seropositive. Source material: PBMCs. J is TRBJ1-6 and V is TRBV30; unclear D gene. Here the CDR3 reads CAWSVLGVRDSPLHF. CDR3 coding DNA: TGTGCCTGGAGTGTACTCGGGGTGCGAGATTCACCCCTCCACTTT.